This entry concerns a single T cell receptor beta chain. TCRdb's table, derived via immunoSEQ multiplex PCR, lists solely in-frame clones and lacks some. Among roughly 160,000 clones listed, about 87% were seen once. These data belong to a study of blood T cell repertoires in COVID-19. Looking at the study overall: COVID-19 samples from acute and convalescent phases originated in the United States, Italy and Spain. PBMCs, B-cell-depleted T cells, or T cells provided the cDNA or gDNA that made up the material.

The ends were cut back, 3 bases at V and 5 bases at J, with 6 bases in the middle. Germline V gene lookup returns CDR1 SGDLS and CDR2 YYNGEE. The CDR3 is 12 residues long. The V and J genes are TRBV9 and TRBJ2-1; a weak D match, TRBD2 (5 bases). The clonotype originates from a man aged 55 to 70 with acute or convalescent COVID-19. Sample: peripheral blood. DNA for the CDR3: TGTGCCAGCAGCGCGACTAACAATGAGCAGTTCTTC. Its protein product is CASSATNNEQFF.